The rows below give T cell receptor beta chains drawn from one sample of a study of Graves' ophthalmopathy and Graves' hyperthyroidism. TCRdb called the multiplex PCR reads again in MiXCR, with one record for every CDR3 protein. The sample includes more than 1,000,000 distinct CDR3 sequences, about 38% seen only once; the top ten take more than 9.5%. The sample consisted of peripheral blood or thyroid tissue (not recorded which). These receptors all stem from an adult man with Graves' hyperthyroidism. The CDR3 runs from the conserved cysteine through the conserved F or W. Each record gives: J gene, D gene, clone size, V gene, CDR3 DNA, CDR3 protein. D genes are given only for firm matches. Only some rows state a clone size, as once, few, many or a class for expanded clones.

TRBJ1-2 - many TRBV29-1 TGCAGCGTCTCCTGGGGAGGGACGTATGGCTACACCTTC CSVSWGGTYGYTF
TRBJ2-6 - many TRBV10-3 TGTGCCATCTCCCCCTCTGGGGCCAACGTCCTGACTTTC CAISPSGANVLTF
TRBJ1-1 TRBD1 many TRBV7-9 TGTGCCAGCAGCCCCGGACAGGGGAGGGTGGACACTGAAGCTTTCTTT CASSPGQGRVDTEAFF
TRBJ2-7 TRBD1 many TRBV10-2 TGCGCCAGCAGGCCACAGGGGAGCTCCTACGAGCAGTACTTC CASRPQGSSYEQYF
TRBJ2-7 TRBD1 many TRBV29-1 TGCAGCGTAATCCGGGACAGTGACGAGCAGTACTTC CSVIRDSDEQYF
TRBJ2-5 TRBD2 - TRBV10-2 TGCGCCAGCAGTGTGAGCGGGGGGGTCGCGGAGACCCAGTACTTC CASSVSGGVAETQYF
TRBJ1-6 - few TRBV5-4 TGTGCCAGCAGCTTATACAGCTATAATTCACCCCTCCACTTT CASSLYSYNSPLHF
TRBJ2-2 - - TRBV7-2 TGTGCCAGCAGCCGGACCCTTGGGGTAGGAACCGGGGAGCTGTTTTTT CASSRTLGVGTGELFF
TRBJ2-7 - - TRBV7-9 TGTGCCAGCAGCTCTGAGGCGTGGGTCTACGAGCAGTACTTC CASSSEAWVYEQYF
TRBJ1-1 TRBD1 many TRBV29-1 TGCAGCGTTGAAGCCGGACAGGGGCTTAACACTGAAGCTTTCTTT CSVEAGQGLNTEAFF
TRBJ1-1 - few TRBV5-1 TGCGCCAGCAGCCAACTAGGACGGGGATCGAACACTGAAGCTTTCTTT CASSQLGRGSNTEAFF
TRBJ2-5 TRBD2 many TRBV5-8 TGTGCCAGCAGCTTGAGGGCTAGCGGGGGGCTCGAGACCCAGTACTTC CASSLRASGGLETQYF
TRBJ1-4 - many TRBV5-6 TGTGCCAGCAGCCTTGACCCTTGGCAGGCAAAACTGTTTTTT CASSLDPWQAKLFF
TRBJ2-5 - - TRBV15 TGTGCCACCAGCTGGGGCGGGGTGGAGGAGACCCAGTACTTC CATSWGGVEETQYF
TRBJ1-6 - many TRBV20-1 TGCAGTGCCGATCCGGGGCTCGGACCCCTCCACTTT CSADPGLGPLHF
TRBJ2-5 TRBD1 few TRBV12-3/TRBV12-4 TGTGCCGGCAGGACAGGGATCTTAGAGACCCAGTACTTC CAGRTGILETQYF
TRBJ1-5 - many TRBV12-3/TRBV12-4 TGTGCCAGCAGCGGAGTAGGGCACAATCAGCCCCAGCATTTT CASSGVGHNQPQHF
TRBJ1-2 - many TRBV7-2 TGTGCCAGCAGCTTAGTGGCAGGGAGAGACTATGGCTACACCTTC CASSLVAGRDYGYTF
TRBJ2-5 TRBD1 many TRBV4-1 TGCGCCAGCAGCCAACGACAGGGCGTCGAAGTGACCCAGTACTTC CASSQRQGVEVTQYF
TRBJ2-2 - many TRBV4-3 TGCGCCAGCAGCCAAGATTACAGAGCGAACACCGGGGAGCTGTTTTTT CASSQDYRANTGELFF
TRBJ2-6 - many TRBV7-6 TGTGCCAGCAGCCAAGAGGTTGGGACTGGGGCCAACGTCCTGACTTTC CASSQEVGTGANVLTF
TRBJ2-7 TRBD2 - TRBV20-1 TGCAGTGCTAGCCAGGGACTAGCGGGAGGTTTTTCTGGCGAGCAGTACTTC CSASQGLAGGFSGEQYF
TRBJ1-6 - - TRBV20-1 TGCAGTGTCCATGCCCATAACCCTTTTAATTCACCCCTCCACTTT CSVHAHNPFNSPLHF
TRBJ2-5 - many TRBV29-1 TGCAGCGTTTTTAGTGAGACCCAGTACTTC CSVFSETQYF
TRBJ1-6 - many TRBV2 TGTGCCAGCAGTGCAGGGATAGGCTCCTATAATTCACCCCTCCACTTT CASSAGIGSYNSPLHF
TRBJ1-2 - many TRBV20-1 TGCAGTGCTCCGACCGGGGGCTACACCTTC CSAPTGGYTF
TRBJ2-2 - - TRBV11-2 TGTGCCAGCAGCGCTGACAGAATCACCGGGGAGCTGTTTTTT CASSADRITGELFF
TRBJ1-5 - - TRBV20-1 TGCGGTGCTAGGAGGGGGTATCAGCCCCAGCATTTT CGARRGYQPQHF
TRBJ2-7 TRBD1 many TRBV20-1 TGCAGTGCTAGAGTCTGGGACAGGGTAAGCGACGAGCAGTACTTC CSARVWDRVSDEQYF
TRBJ2-5 TRBD2 - TRBV11-2 TGTGCCAGCAGCTTAGACAGCGGGGAACAAGAGACCCAGTACTTC CASSLDSGEQETQYF
TRBJ1-2 - many TRBV29-1 TGCAGCGTTGATTCACAGAACTATGGCTACACCTTC CSVDSQNYGYTF
TRBJ2-6 TRBD1 - TRBV11-2 TGTGCCAGCAGCTTAGGGACAGGGGGGGCCTACGTCCTGACTTTC CASSLGTGGAYVLTF
TRBJ1-1 - - TRBV7-8 TGTGCCAGCAGCTTAACCCATGGGGGAGCTTTCTTT CASSLTHGGAFF
TRBJ1-2 - many TRBV7-9 TGTGCCAGCAGCCCTAGACAGGCCGCCTATGGCTACACCTTC CASSPRQAAYGYTF
TRBJ2-5 - many TRBV7-9 TGTGCCAGCAGCCCGCGGCGGGCAGGGGACGAGACCCAGTACTTC CASSPRRAGDETQYF
TRBJ1-2 - once TRBV12-3/TRBV12-4 TGTGCCAGCGGTTTTGCCCGGCAGCCTTATGGCTACACCTTC CASGFARQPYGYTF
TRBJ1-5 - - TRBV24-1 TGTGCCACCAGTGATCGCCAAGAGACCCAGCATTTT CATSDRQETQHF
TRBJ2-2 - many TRBV4-3 TGCGCCAGCAGCCAATGGGTATCCGGGGAGCTGTTTTTT CASSQWVSGELFF
TRBJ2-2 TRBD2 many TRBV7-8 TGTGCCAGCAGCTTAAATCTAGGGCGGGGGTCAAACACCGGGGAGCTGTTTTTT CASSLNLGRGSNTGELFF
TRBJ1-1 - once TRBV10-3 TGTGCCATCAGTCGGACTGAAGCTTTCTTT CAISRTEAFF
TRBJ2-5 TRBD2 many TRBV6-5 TGTGCCAGCACTCTCTCCCGACTAGCGGGAGAGACCCAGTACTTC CASTLSRLAGETQYF
TRBJ1-4 - - TRBV20-1 TGCAGTGCTACTGACATGGGCGGTGAAAAACTGTTTTTT CSATDMGGEKLFF
TRBJ2-7 TRBD1 - TRBV7-9 TGTGCCAGCAGGGAGATGACAGGGTTCGGCGAGCAGTACTTC CASREMTGFGEQYF
TRBJ1-6 TRBD1 many TRBV7-2 TGTGCCAGCAGCGTTCTCGACAGGGGAGCTTCACCCCTCCACTTT CASSVLDRGASPLHF
TRBJ1-1 - many TRBV2 TGTGCCAGCAGTGAAGCGCTTCCGGGTACTGAAGCTTTCTTT CASSEALPGTEAFF
TRBJ2-7 TRBD2 many TRBV7-3 TGTGCCAGCAGCTTTCTAGCGGGGGCCTACGAGCAGTACTTC CASSFLAGAYEQYF
TRBJ2-5 - few TRBV10-3 TGTGCCATCAGTGACTTGACTAGGCAAGAGACCCAGTACTTC CAISDLTRQETQYF
TRBJ2-2 - - TRBV29-1 TGCAGCGTTGCTCGGGGAAACAACGGGGAGCTGTTTTTT CSVARGNNGELFF
TRBJ1-6 - many TRBV12-3/TRBV12-4 TGTGCCAGCAGTTTAGACCGAGGCTCCTATAATTCACCCCTCCACTTT CASSLDRGSYNSPLHF
TRBJ2-2 TRBD1 few TRBV5-1 TGCGCCAGCAAATGGACGGGACAGGGCGGCGGGGAGCTGTTTTTT CASKWTGQGGGELFF
TRBJ1-3 TRBD1 - TRBV5-6 TGTGCCAGCAGCTCGCCGACAGGGGCTTACTCTGGAAACACCATATATTTT CASSSPTGAYSGNTIYF
TRBJ2-7 - - TRBV12-3/TRBV12-4 TGTGCCAGCAGTTTACGACGGGACGGATCCTACGAGCAGTACTTC CASSLRRDGSYEQYF
TRBJ2-7 TRBD2 - TRBV5-8 TGTGCCAGCAGCGGGACTAGCGGGATCAGTGCCTACGAGCAGTACTTC CASSGTSGISAYEQYF